The present TCR beta chain was sequenced within a study of T cell responses to AZD1222 COVID-19 vaccine. Notes on the study in general: The sample set comprised mostly white British donors with more females, and clonal diversity was possibly underestimated.

Worth noting for this clone: The target antigen is unknown.

V was clipped by 8 bases and J by 1 base, with 11 bases between them. This CDR3 comprises 13 residues. Using immunoSEQ multiplex PCR, the repertoire was profiled, and TCRdb retains in-frame clones only, with some absent. The sample contains about 48,000 clones, 65% to 90% of which appear only once. The sequence was collected from an adult who received the AZD1222 COVID-19 vaccine. The material sequenced was peripheral blood, taken 28 days after the second AZD1222 dose. The chain recombines TRBV12-3 or TRBV12-4 with TRBJ2-5, with D hard to call. CDR3 region: CASWAEAQETQYF. CDR3 nucleotide sequence: TGTGCCAGCTGGGCGGAAGCCCAAGAGACCCAGTACTTC.